This T cell receptor (beta chain) was captured in a study of T cell responses to AZD1222 COVID-19 vaccine. Study-level results: Possibly, clonal diversity was underestimated; donors were largely white British and included more females. Unmutated variant regions are reportedly the target of nearly half of TCRs that are spike-specific. There were vaccine-associated CD4 TCRs across spike, dominant at 160-218 and 743-854. Baseline testing showed seropositivity in only 5 or 6 AZD1222 recipients.

Clones were sequenced by immunoSEQ multiplex PCR, and TCRdb holds only the in-frame ones, with some missing. The sample lists approximately 73,000 clones; 70% to 85% were seen once. For this clone: Antigen: not known.

Germline CDR1 is SGHRS and CDR2 is YFSETQ. The ends lost 9 bases at V and 4 bases at J; junction bases unmatched: 4. The CDR3 runs to 13 residues. The genes are TRBV5-1 and TRBJ1-4; 9 positions agree with TRBD1. This clonotype was sampled from an adult in good health. Sequenced material: peripheral blood, taken on day 0 of AZD1222 vaccination. This CDR3 reads CATRQGGNEKLFF. In DNA, the CDR3 is TGCGCCACCCGACAGGGGGGTAATGAAAAACTGTTTTTT.